A selection of T cell receptor beta chains follows, all from one sample in a study of T cell responses to AZD1222 COVID-19 vaccine. Profiling relied on immunoSEQ multiplex PCR, and the TCRdb table lists in-frame clones only, not all of them. The sample yields around 150,000 clones, 92% seen once. Sequences were derived from peripheral blood, sampled 28 days after the second AZD1222 dose. The receptor set was obtained from an adult who received the AZD1222 COVID-19 vaccine. Each CDR3 is given with its conserved first and last residue.

cdr3_aa | j_call | v_call
CASSLERVGNTIYF | TRBJ1-3 | TRBV5-8
CASNLQNHSNQPQHF | TRBJ1-5 | TRBV28
CASSYSGGTEAFF | TRBJ1-1 | TRBV6-6
CASSPYGDRVGAEAFF | TRBJ1-1 | TRBV3-1/TRBV3-2
CATSRRYSNQPQHF | TRBJ1-5 | TRBV15
CASSHPRLNTEAFF | TRBJ1-1 | TRBV6-5
CASSLTLAGHYEQFF | TRBJ2-1 | TRBV7-7
CASSLKMRAGVANTEAFF | TRBJ1-1 | TRBV5-4
CASSDRGFFYGYTF | TRBJ1-2 | TRBV6-1
CASSYGDRGSSPLHF | TRBJ1-6 | TRBV6-5
CATSGGNNQPQHF | TRBJ1-5 | TRBV19
CATAGRRTGELFF | TRBJ2-2 | TRBV10-3
CASSPSKGTGDTGELFF | TRBJ2-2 | TRBV27
CASKGYLQGTDTQYF | TRBJ2-3 | TRBV6-5
CASSRLAGASTDTQYF | TRBJ2-3 | TRBV6-2/TRBV6-3
CASSTRDRFTDTQYF | TRBJ2-3 | TRBV28
CASTESPGGNQPQHF | TRBJ1-5 | TRBV7-2
CASSIDLSWGPNEKLFF | TRBJ1-4 | TRBV19
CAISESAGAVEQFF | TRBJ2-1 | TRBV10-3
CASSLVRTGSVIGELFF | TRBJ2-2 | TRBV5-1
CASSQGVWVDEQFF | TRBJ2-1 | TRBV14
CASSPGGQGKYEQYF | TRBJ2-7 | TRBV21-1
CASSPTILSGEAFF | TRBJ1-1 | TRBV14
CASSLDRNQPQHF | TRBJ1-5 | TRBV5-4
CASRLQGLATEAFF | TRBJ1-1 | TRBV6-5
CASSTLGLAGALDTQYF | TRBJ2-3 | TRBV5-1
CASSLSWAVSTRSPFF | TRBJ2-1 | TRBV6-5
CASSPRGGQVAGGYTF | TRBJ1-2 | TRBV6-6
CSVGRDLKSAFF | TRBJ1-1 | TRBV29-1
CASSLEVGNEQFF | TRBJ2-1 | TRBV12-3/TRBV12-4
CASSFHRAEFPPAFF | TRBJ1-1 | TRBV7-2
CASRSGGSYNEQFF | TRBJ2-1 | TRBV7-9
CASSGWEGNTEAFF | TRBJ1-1 | TRBV9
CATSRDPEETQYF | TRBJ2-5 | TRBV15
CASSLKDAETQYF | TRBJ2-5 | TRBV5-1
CASKTQATNYGYTF | TRBJ1-2 | TRBV27
CASSYLENQPQHF | TRBJ1-5 | TRBV6-6
CASSIVTIRSPLHF | TRBJ1-6 | TRBV21-1
CASSQRGGLDRYGYTF | TRBJ1-2 | TRBV5-6
CASSAPGQGGETQYF | TRBJ2-5 | TRBV7-2
CASSHSGTGIEQYF | TRBJ2-7 | TRBV23-1
CASSLSVGVREQYF | TRBJ2-7 | TRBV7-2
CSAGPAPGGSYTF | TRBJ1-2 | TRBV29-1
CASHTRTGNNEQYF | TRBJ2-7 | TRBV28
CASSSQRELNTEAFF | TRBJ1-1 | TRBV7-6
CASSLREETQYF | TRBJ2-5 | TRBV12-3/TRBV12-4
CASSQELGQVTFSPLHF | TRBJ1-6 | TRBV4-2
CASRDTGGEKLFF | TRBJ1-4 | TRBV6-5
CASGARGNTGELFF | TRBJ2-2 | TRBV3-1/TRBV3-2
CASSVGFGQPQHF | TRBJ1-5 | TRBV9
CASSWGTTGGQNSPLHF | TRBJ1-6 | TRBV5-1
CASSHSGGGAGELFF | TRBJ2-2 | TRBV13